Presented here are 24 T cell receptor beta chains from one specimen sequenced in a study of blood T cell repertoires in COVID-19 (dated by TCRdb to about 2020). The library was made by the immunoSEQ multiplex PCR assay. TCRdb took over this immuneACCESS table, retaining in-frame rearrangements with V and J assigned. Such tables are incomplete; in checked studies, under half of the missing clones stem from an unresolved V gene, and the remainder is unexplained. Within this sample are roughly 240,000 clones, with approximately 86% of them counted one time only. The biggest ten clones account for around 1.5% of the sample. The sequencing sample was made of peripheral blood. The source of these receptors is a woman aged 55-70 years who had recovered from COVID-19.

This chain joins TRBV28 and TRBJ2-7; 8 positions agree with TRBD1. V lost 3 bases and J lost 5; bases outside the gene matches: 9. The CDR3 is made up of 15 amino acids. Per germline, CDR1 MDHEN and CDR2 SYDVKM. The CDR3 loop is CASSLTGQANHEQYF. In DNA, the CDR3 is TGTGCCAGCAGTTTGACGGGACAGGCCAACCACGAGCAGTACTTC.

The V call is TRBV3-1 (or the pseudogene TRBV3-2), the J call TRBJ1-4; perhaps TRBD1 as D (5 bases). V lost 6 bases and J 8 bases, leaving 10 bases between the germline ends. The CDR3 covers 12 residues. Germline assignment: CDR1 LGHDT and CDR2 YNNKEL (reference sequence). In DNA form, the CDR3 reads TGTGCCAGCAGGTCCACAGGCGAAAAACTGTTTTTT. It encodes CASRSTGEKLFF.

The J gene is TRBJ1-5, the V gene TRBV19, with TRBD1 identical over 8 bases. Germline trimming cut 4 bases from V and 3 bases from J; bases unmatched to any gene: 5. Germline V gene lookup returns CDR1 LNHDA and CDR2 SQIVND (reference sequence). The length of the CDR3 is 15 residues. CDR3 nucleotide sequence: TGTGCCAGTAGTAGTGGGGACAGGCTCAATCAGCCCCAGCATTTT. This translates into CASSSGDRLNQPQHF.

This clone was detected only a few times. The rearrangement links TRBV5-8 to TRBJ1-6, with 7 bases lining up with TRBD1. CDR1 and CDR2 from the germline V gene are SGHTS and YDEGEE. The CDR3 runs to 16 residues. Germline trimming cut 4 bases from V and 3 bases from J; bases unmatched to any gene: 7. The DNA of the CDR3 is TGTGCCAGCAGCACAACGACAGGGCTCTATAATTCACCCCTCCACTTT. It encodes CASSTTTGLYNSPLHF. The full variable domain, with the rest looked up from reference TRBV5-8 and TRBJ1-6, is EAGVTQSPTHLIKTRGQQATLRCSPISGHTSVYWYQQALGLGLQFLLWYDEGEERNRGNFPPRFSGRQFPNYSSELNVNALELEDSALYLCASSTTTGLYNSPLHFGNGTRLTVT.

This chain links TRBV7-8 with TRBJ1-4, with TRBD1 matching over 7 bases. The germline V gene encodes CDR1 SGHVS and CDR2 FQNEAQ. The CDR3 sequence is 15 residues long. V shed 4 bases and J 0 bases; nucleotides not matched to a gene: 2. The CDR3 region has the DNA TGTGCCAGCAGCTGGGGGACAGCAACTAATGAAAAACTGTTTTTT. Amino acids: CASSWGTATNEKLFF.

V and J are TRBV5-5 and TRBJ1-5, with D possibly TRBD1 on 6 matching bases. Trimming pared 6 bases from V and 0 bases from J, leaving 13 bases between. CDR1 SGHKS and CDR2 YYEKEE come from the germline V gene (reference sequence). This CDR3 has 15 residues. The CDR3 DNA follows: TGTGCCAGCAAAGGGGGTTTAAATAGCAATCAGCCCCAGCATTTT. Residues: CASKGGLNSNQPQHF.

V and J are TRBV6-2 or TRBV6-3 and TRBJ1-5; 7 bases are a match to TRBD1. V gave up 6 bases and J gave up 3 bases; unmatched junction bases: 8. The CDR3 has 15 amino acids. From germline, CDR1 is MNHEY and CDR2 SVGEGT. The CDR3 reads CASSRLTGFNQPQHF. The CDR3 nucleotides are TGTGCCAGCAGCCGCCTGACAGGGTTCAATCAGCCCCAGCATTTT.

J is TRBJ1-1 and V is TRBV4-2; TRBD1 might be the D (5 bases). Germline loops: CDR1 LGHNA, CDR2 YNFKEQ. CDR3 length: 15 amino acids. Deletions cut 0 bases from V and 9 bases from J, with 17 bases between. CDR3 protein: CASSQEGLRDYQAFF. In DNA form, the CDR3 reads TGTGCCAGCAGCCAAGAGGGGCTAAGGGACTATCAAGCTTTCTTT.

V is TRBV7-3 and J is TRBJ1-1; perhaps TRBD1 as D (6 bases). The germline V gene encodes CDR1 SGHTA and CDR2 FQGTGA. Trimming shortened V by 3 bases and J by 5 bases, and 22 bases separated the two germline ends. The CDR3 totals 17 residues. The chain's CDR3 is CASSLSYRAPKGTEAFF. The CDR3 region has the DNA TGTGCCAGCAGCTTGTCTTACAGGGCCCCCAAGGGAACTGAAGCTTTCTTT.

The V call is TRBV6-2 or TRBV6-3, the J call TRBJ2-2, with TRBD1 matching 9 bases. Looked up from germline, CDR1 is MNHEY and CDR2 is SVGEGT. This CDR3 has 20 residues. J lost 1 base, V lost 0 bases, and 12 bases had no gene match. CDR3 DNA sequence: TGTGCCAGCAGTTACTCATTCATGGACAGGGGCCCCATGAACACCGGGGAGCTGTTTTTT. Protein: CASSYSFMDRGPMNTGELFF.

This CDR3 is CASSPSGTRAYEQYF. The CDR3 bases are TGTGCCAGCTCACCCTCCGGGACAAGAGCCTACGAGCAGTACTTC. J is TRBJ2-7 and V is TRBV18, with D possibly being TRBD1 (6 bases). CDR1 is KGHSH, CDR2 LQKENI, per germline. The CDR3 runs to 15 residues. V lost 3 bases, J lost 2 bases, and 14 bases lay in between.

The chain links TRBV27 to TRBJ2-5; TRBD1 might be the D (6 bases). CDR1 is MNHEY and CDR2 is SMNVEV in the germline V gene (reference sequence). The germline V and J ends were trimmed by 3 bases and 5 bases, with 10 bases remaining between them. This CDR3 spans 13 amino acids. The CDR3, as DNA: TGTGCCAGCAGTTTCAGGGGCGGGGAGACCCAGTACTTC. The encoded protein is CASSFRGGETQYF.

The chain recombines TRBV6-7 with TRBJ2-5; perhaps TRBD2 as D (6 bases). TRBV6-7 is given ORF status, its function remaining uncertain. The CDR3 has 14 residues. The V gene lost 0 bases and the J gene lost 5 bases, with 10 bases spanning the gap. The CDR3 DNA follows: TGTGCCAGCAGTTACTCGGGGGGATGGGAGACCCAGTACTTC. It translates to CASSYSGGWETQYF.

The genes are TRBV6-1 and TRBJ1-1; a weak D match, TRBD1 (6 bases). Germline CDR1 and CDR2: MNHNS and SASEGT. Trimming left V 1 base short and J 1 base short, with 10 bases between. The CDR3 consists of 15 residues. The CDR3 spells CASSEGQGWNTEAFF. The DNA for the CDR3 is TGTGCCAGCAGTGAAGGGCAGGGGTGGAACACTGAAGCTTTCTTT.

This clone was seen only once. The chain carries TRBV12-3 or TRBV12-4 and TRBJ2-5; D is possibly TRBD1 (6 bases). V shed 5 bases and J shed 5 bases, with 9 bases lying between them. The CDR3 loop spans 12 amino acids. CDR3 residues: CASSQGWETQYF. The CDR3 region has the DNA TGTGCCAGCAGTCAGGGGTGGGAGACCCAGTACTTC.

The rearrangement uses TRBV5-1 and TRBJ1-1, with 8 bases fitting TRBD1. Trimming removed 2 bases from V and 3 bases from J; junction bases left unmatched: 6. CDR3 length equals 15 residues. Germline V gene sequence: CDR1 SGHRS, CDR2 YFSETQ. In nucleotides, the CDR3 is TGCGCCAGCAGCTTATGGCAGGGGGCGGACACTGAAGCTTTCTTT. It is translated as CASSLWQGADTEAFF.

The chain combines TRBV15 with TRBJ2-4; a weak D match, TRBD2 (6 bases). The CDR3 is 20 amino acids. V was shortened by 1 base and J by 0 bases, with 22 bases between the two germline ends. The V gene's germline CDR1 is LNHNV and CDR2 YYDKDF (reference sequence). The CDR3 loop reads CATSRAHRLEAPGAKNIQYF. Here the CDR3 DNA reads TGTGCCACCAGCAGAGCCCACCGACTAGAGGCCCCGGGAGCCAAAAACATTCAGTACTTC.

CDR3 amino acids: CASSQSRGGVSGNTIYF. In DNA form, the CDR3 reads TGCGCCAGCAGCCAAAGCCGAGGGGGGGTATCTGGAAACACCATATATTTT. The chain uses TRBV4-3 and TRBJ1-3; tentatively, D is TRBD1 (6 bases). V was trimmed by 2 bases and J by 1 base, leaving 15 bases between them. Germline V gives CDR1 LGHNA, CDR2 YSLEER. The CDR3 extends over 17 amino acids.

J is TRBJ2-5 and V is TRBV7-3; 9 nucleotides line up with TRBD2. V trimming: 1 base; J trimming: 2 bases; junction bases outside the gene matches: 11. The germline CDR1 and CDR2 sequences are SGHTA and FQGTGA. The CDR3 sequence is 18 residues long. CDR3 bases: TGTGCCAGCAGCTTAAGAGGGCGGCTAGCGGGGAAACAAGAGACCCAGTACTTC. Its protein product is CASSLRGRLAGKQETQYF.

This clone was observed a few times. DNA for the CDR3: TGTGCCAGCAGCTTGAATGGCCCACAGAACACCGGGGAGCTGTTTTTT. Residues: CASSLNGPQNTGELFF. This sequence joins TRBV7-3 and TRBJ2-2; D gene ambiguous. Germline V lookup: CDR1 SGHTA, CDR2 FQGTGA. This CDR3 is built from 16 residues. V was trimmed by 3 bases and J by 1 base, leaving 12 bases between them.

This clone was seen a few times. The chain links TRBV15 to TRBJ1-2; 8 positions match TRBD1. This CDR3 region has 15 residues. The germline CDR1 and CDR2 sequences are LNHNV and YYDKDF (reference sequence). With 1 base clipped from V and 8 bases from J, the junction kept 9 bases outside the gene matches. The CDR3 sequence: CATSRVRNRGEGYTF. CDR3 nucleotide sequence: TGTGCCACCAGCAGAGTCAGGAACAGGGGGGAAGGCTACACCTTC. The variable domain in full, completed from reference TRBV15 and TRBJ1-2, reads DAMVIQNPRYQVTQFGKPVTLSCSQTLNHNVMYWYQQKSSQAPKLLFHYYDKDFNNEADTPDNFQSRRPNTSFCFLDIRSPGLGDTAMYLCATSRVRNRGEGYTFGSGTRLTVV.

V is TRBV28 and J is TRBJ1-2; D is perhaps TRBD1 (6 bases). Germline V lookup: CDR1 MDHEN, CDR2 SYDVKM. The CDR3 extends over 15 amino acids. V was shortened by 4 bases and J by 7 bases, with 19 bases between the two germline ends. CDR3 region: CASSSPGAGRGGYTF. In DNA, the CDR3 is TGTGCCAGCAGTTCGCCAGGGGCGGGTCGAGGTGGCTACACCTTC.

V and J are TRBV5-6 and TRBJ1-5, with a tentative D call TRBD1 (6 bases). The germline CDR1 and CDR2 sequences are SGHDT and YYEEEE. CDR3 size: 14 residues. Trimming shortened V by 1 base and J by 7 bases, and 12 bases separated the two germline ends. CDR3 region: CASSLKQGKQPQHF. The CDR3 DNA is TGTGCCAGCAGCTTGAAACAGGGTAAACAGCCCCAGCATTTT.

The chain couples TRBV3-1 (or the pseudogene TRBV3-2) to TRBJ2-5; 7 bases agree with TRBD2. V dropped 4 bases and J dropped 3; count of bases not matched to a gene: 5. CDR1 is LGHDT and CDR2 is YNNKEL in the germline V gene (reference sequence). This CDR3 spans 14 amino acids. The CDR3 reads CASSLLAMEETQYF. CDR3 DNA sequence: TGTGCCAGCAGCCTACTAGCGATGGAAGAGACCCAGTACTTC.